A single T cell receptor (beta chain) is shown here with its context. The antigen is not known. V gave up 0 bases and J gave up 5 bases, with 23 bases separating them. The CDR3 loop spans 19 amino acids. CDR1 is SGHDN, CDR2 FVKESK, per germline. The method was immunoSEQ multiplex PCR; TCRdb's version includes in-frame clones alone and lacks a portion of them. The sample shows over 95,000 clones, approximately 91% of them seen only once. These data come from a study of T cell responses to AZD1222 COVID-19 vaccine. Overall study findings and caveats: Scientists sampled the repertoires only once the peak T cell response had passed. Epitopes outside B.1.351 and B.1.1.7 mutated regions reportedly drew nearly half of spike TCRs. Spike-specific TCRs gained breadth and depth after people received two AZD1222 doses. CD4 TCRs covered the whole spike, strongest at regions 160-218 and 743-854.

The J gene is TRBJ2-1, the V gene TRBV14; D perhaps matches TRBD1 (6 bases). This TCR was recovered from an adult in good health. The source was peripheral blood, collected on day 0 of AZD1222 vaccination. CDR3 sequence (DNA): TGTGCCAGCAGCCAAGATGATTTTTGGTTCCGGGACACCAACAATGAGCAGTTCTTC. It codes for CASSQDDFWFRDTNNEQFF. The whole variable domain, filled in from reference TRBV14 and TRBJ2-1, reads EAGVTQFPSHSVIEKGQTVTLRCDPISGHDNLYWYRRVMGKEIKFLLHFVKESKQDESGMPNNRFLAERTGGTYSTLKVQPAELEDSGVYFCASSQDDFWFRDTNNEQFFGPGTRLTVL.